This is a list of T cell receptor beta chains from one sample in a study of T cells in Graves' hyperthyroidism and ophthalmopathy. TCRdb reprocessed the multiplex PCR reads with MiXCR, giving one entry per CDR3 protein. The data show around 540,000 distinct CDR3 sequences, 46% seen once. Material for sequencing was peripheral blood or thyroid tissue (not recorded which). The receptors here all came from a woman younger than 35 with Graves' hyperthyroidism. The CDR3 runs from the conserved cysteine through the conserved F or W. Each record gives: V gene, CDR3 protein.

V: TRBV10-2
CDR3: CASSESTGTYTEAFF

V: TRBV7-2
CDR3: CASSLPPNTGYEQYF

V: TRBV12-3/TRBV12-4
CDR3: CASKMGAGSYEQYF

V: TRBV7-2
CDR3: CASSQDFAARETQYF

V: TRBV7-3
CDR3: CASSLRRDQETQYF

V: TRBV9
CDR3: CASSEGQGNIQYF

V: TRBV7-8
CDR3: CASSSGVYNEQFF

V: TRBV15
CDR3: CATNRGYGNTIYF

V: TRBV9
CDR3: CASPGTYFSGNTIYF

V: TRBV2
CDR3: CASTPGTGGEAFF

V: TRBV9
CDR3: CASSRGGLAGGYEQYF

V: TRBV29-1
CDR3: CSPRSGDYGYTF

V: TRBV29-1
CDR3: CSVLLGGYTYEQYF

V: TRBV20-1
CDR3: CSARKRNTEAFF

V: TRBV5-1
CDR3: CASSLGGAATGSYEQYF

V: TRBV10-3
CDR3: CAISESIRSSYNEQFF

V: TRBV9
CDR3: CASSVDSQGTYTF

V: TRBV10-2
CDR3: CASSERTGALNSPLHF

V: TRBV9
CDR3: CASSPKDRGSTEAFF

V: TRBV29-1
CDR3: CSVSGLYSGNTIYF

V: TRBV7-2
CDR3: CASSLSGTGTGYTF

V: TRBV29-1
CDR3: CSVEASRPYEQYF

V: TRBV20-1
CDR3: CSASQYPRTGRLDNQPQHF